This TCR beta chain was sequenced in a study of blood T cell repertoires in COVID-19. Overall study: The study drew acute and convalescent COVID-19 samples from the United States, Italy and Spain. The analysed material was cDNA or gDNA that came from T cells, B-cell-depleted T cells, or PBMCs.

Germline V lookup: CDR1 SNHLY, CDR2 FYNNEI. The CDR3 extends over 16 amino acids. The ends were cut back, 5 bases at V and 2 bases at J, with 17 bases in the middle. Source study methods: How many nucleated cells were present was estimated from reference gene primer amplification. Sequenced by immunoSEQ multiplex PCR; TCRdb stores in-frame clones only, minus some. The V and J calls and clone size are taken from that table; D and trimming were inferred from the DNA. The sample includes 300,000 to 400,000 clones, under 95% of them seen just once. The TCR was taken from a woman between 18 and 29 years old who had recovered from COVID-19. The V gene is TRBV2, the J gene TRBJ2-3, with TRBD1 as a possible D gene (5 bases). Sequences were obtained from peripheral blood. CDR3 sequence (DNA): TGTGCCAGCAGTCGGCCAGGGCAGCTCTCCACAGATACGCAGTATTTT. Its translation: CASSRPGQLSTDTQYF. Based on the CDR3 plus reference TRBV2 and TRBJ2-3, the full variable domain is EPEVTQTPSHQVTQMGQEVILRCVPISNHLYFYWYRQILGQKVEFLVSFYNNEISEKSEIFDDQFSVERPDGSNFTLKIRSTKLEDSAMYFCASSRPGQLSTDTQYFGPGTRLTVL.